These 6 T cell receptor beta chains were all obtained from the same sample, sequenced in a study of OX40 agonist ivuxolimab in advanced cancers. Using immunoSEQ multiplex PCR, the repertoire was profiled, and TCRdb retains in-frame clones only, with some absent. The sample consists of around 39,000 clones, about 88% of them appearing once. The sequencing here drew on CD4+ or CD8+ T cells sorted from blood, taken in a trial of the OX40 agonist ivuxolimab. The receptors here all came from an adult with an advanced solid tumor such as melanoma, head and neck, liver or kidney cancer.

CDR3 in amino acids: CASSFRAPSQETQYF. In DNA, the CDR3 is TGTGCCAGCAGCTTCAGGGCGCCGTCTCAAGAGACCCAGTACTTC. This chain connects TRBV11-1 to TRBJ2-5; D may be TRBD1 (5 bases). Trimming stripped 3 bases from V and 2 bases from J, with 13 bases between. Per the germline V gene, CDR1 is SGHAT and CDR2 is FQDESV (reference sequence). The CDR3 is 15 residues long.

The rearrangement uses TRBV28 and TRBJ1-2, with D perhaps TRBD1 (6 bases). V lost 6 bases to trimming and J lost 3 bases, with 8 bases between them. This CDR3 is 12 amino acids long. CDR1 is MDHEN, CDR2 SYDVKM, per germline. The CDR3 bases are TGTGCCAGCAGCACAGGGCACTATGGCTACACCTTC. Encoded protein: CASSTGHYGYTF.

The chain combines TRBV7-2 with TRBJ2-5; possibly TRBD1 or TRBD2 for D (6 bases each). CDR1 and CDR2 (germline): SGHTA, FQGNSA. The CDR3 has 15 amino acids. V was pared by 5 bases and J by 5 bases, with 18 bases between. The CDR3 bases are TGTGCCAGCAGCCCTCAGTCGGGGGCCCGGGAGACCCAGTACTTC. Translation gives CASSPQSGARETQYF.

Comment on this clone: The same CDR3 also results from other DNA sequences found in this sample. This chain uses TRBV5-4 with TRBJ2-5; 11 bases align to TRBD2. The length of the CDR3 is 15 residues. Trimming at V came to 3 bases and at J to 5 bases, leaving 6 bases not matched to a gene. Germline V CDR1 and CDR2: SGHNT, YYREEE (reference sequence). CDR3 bases: TGTGCCAGCAGCTCCAGACTAGCGGGGCGGGAGACCCAGTACTTC. Protein product: CASSSRLAGRETQYF. Variable domain in full (rest from reference TRBV5-4 and TRBJ2-5): ETGVTQSPTHLIKTRGQQVTLRCSSQSGHNTVSWYQQALGQGPQFIFQYYREEENGRGNFPPRFSGLQFPNYSSELNVNALELDDSALYLCASSSRLAGRETQYFGPGTRLLVL.

The rearrangement joins TRBV15 to TRBJ1-4; possibly TRBD1 for D (5 bases). Germline CDR1 and CDR2: LNHNV and YYDKDF (reference sequence). There are 15 residues in the CDR3. V gave up 6 bases and J gave up 0 bases, with 11 bases separating them. The CDR3 region is CATRGRIATNEKLFF. In DNA form, the CDR3 reads TGTGCCACCAGGGGACGGATTGCAACTAATGAAAAACTGTTTTTT.

The V gene is TRBV6-6, the J gene TRBJ1-5; D unresolved. The CDR3 is 14 amino acids. The germline CDR1 and CDR2 sequences are MNHNY and SVGAGI (reference sequence). Trimming removed 0 bases at V and 9 bases at J, with 12 bases between. DNA of the CDR3: TGTGCCAGCAGTTACTCGACGGCTGCATCGCCCCAGCATTTT. This codes for CASSYSTAASPQHF.